The T cell receptor beta chain described here comes from a study of blood T cell repertoires in COVID-19. Study-level background: Sources were T cells, B-cell-depleted T cells, or PBMCs; the material itself was cDNA or gDNA.

Authors' methods: By means of reference gene primer amplification, nucleated cell counts were estimated. Assay: immunoSEQ multiplex PCR; the TCRdb copy retains only in-frame clones and omits some. D and trimming were read from the DNA, whereas the V and J calls and clone size are those reported in that table. This table has around 180,000 clones, about 85% appearing once. V gave up 4 bases and J gave up 6 bases; unmatched junction bases: 6. Germline V CDR1 and CDR2: LGHNA, YNFKEQ. This CDR3 has 14 amino acids. This clone was picked up a small number of times. The source of this sequence is a young woman with active or convalescent COVID-19. The chain carries TRBV4-2 and TRBJ2-3, with 8 bases aligning to TRBD2. Sequencing was performed on peripheral blood. CDR3 amino acids: CASSPGTSGDTQYF. CDR3 sequence (DNA): TGTGCCAGCAGCCCCGGGACTAGTGGTGATACGCAGTATTTT.